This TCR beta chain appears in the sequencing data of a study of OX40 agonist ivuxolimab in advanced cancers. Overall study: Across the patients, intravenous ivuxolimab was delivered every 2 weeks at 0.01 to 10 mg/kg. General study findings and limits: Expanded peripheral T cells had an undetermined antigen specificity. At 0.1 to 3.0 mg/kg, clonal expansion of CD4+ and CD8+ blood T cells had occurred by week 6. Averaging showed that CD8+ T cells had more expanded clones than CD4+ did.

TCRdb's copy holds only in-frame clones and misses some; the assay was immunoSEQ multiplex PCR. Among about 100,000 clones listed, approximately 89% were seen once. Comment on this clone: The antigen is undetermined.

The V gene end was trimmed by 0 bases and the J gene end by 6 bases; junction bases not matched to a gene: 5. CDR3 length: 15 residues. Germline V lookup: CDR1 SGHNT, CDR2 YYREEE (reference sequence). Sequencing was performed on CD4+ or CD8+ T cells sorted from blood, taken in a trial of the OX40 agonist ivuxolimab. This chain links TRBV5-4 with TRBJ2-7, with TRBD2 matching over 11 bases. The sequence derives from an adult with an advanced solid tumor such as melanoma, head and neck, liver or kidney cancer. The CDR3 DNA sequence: TGTGCCAGCAGCTTGGGACCTGGACTAGCGGGCGAGCAGTACTTC. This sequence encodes CASSLGPGLAGEQYF.